This passage covers 2 T cell receptor beta chains from one sample sequenced in a study of CD8+ T cells in alopecia areata. It was cDNA, reverse transcribed from extracted RNA, that served as the sequencing template. Sequencing was performed with immunoSEQ multiplex PCR; in TCRdb, only in-frame clones are kept and a portion is missing. Of 120,000 or so clones in the sample, 61% were seen once. Treatment denoted: oral pan-JAK inhibitor, 5-10 mg twice daily. The source material was CD4+ T cells sorted from blood, sampled at week 4, from a patient treated with tofacitinib. The receptors stem from a human donor with alopecia areata.

This clone was seen only a few times. The chain combines TRBV13 with TRBJ1-1; D is ambiguous. This CDR3 contains 13 residues. Germline CDR1 PRHDT, CDR2 FYEKMQ (reference sequence). V was clipped by 6 bases and J by 2 bases, with 10 bases between them. The CDR3 DNA reads TGTGCCAGCAGAGGCCTTAGAAACACTGAAGCTTTCTTT. Its protein product is CASRGLRNTEAFF.

In its sample, this clone is medium-sized. This chain uses TRBV14 with TRBJ2-7, with 9 bases lining up with TRBD1. V lost 3 bases to trimming and J lost 4 bases; unmatched junction nucleotides: 7. Germline V gives CDR1 SGHDN, CDR2 FVKESK. The CDR3 covers 15 residues. The CDR3 spells CASSQTGGGSYEQYF. The CDR3 region has the DNA TGTGCCAGCAGCCAGACAGGGGGAGGAAGTTACGAGCAGTACTTC.